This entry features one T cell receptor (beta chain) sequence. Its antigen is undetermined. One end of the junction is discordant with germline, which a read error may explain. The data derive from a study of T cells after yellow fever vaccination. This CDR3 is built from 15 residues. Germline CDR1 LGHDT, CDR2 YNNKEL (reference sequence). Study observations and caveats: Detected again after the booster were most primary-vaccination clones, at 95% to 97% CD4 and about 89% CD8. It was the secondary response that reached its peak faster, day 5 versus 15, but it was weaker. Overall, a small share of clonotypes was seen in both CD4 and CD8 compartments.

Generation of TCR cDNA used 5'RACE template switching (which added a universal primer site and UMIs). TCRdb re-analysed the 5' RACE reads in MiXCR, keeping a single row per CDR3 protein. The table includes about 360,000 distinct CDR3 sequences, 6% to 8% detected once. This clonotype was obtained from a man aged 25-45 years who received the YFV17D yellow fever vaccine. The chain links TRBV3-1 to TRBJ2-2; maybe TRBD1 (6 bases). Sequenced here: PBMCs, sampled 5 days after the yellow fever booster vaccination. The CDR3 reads CACSQPGPGTRELFF. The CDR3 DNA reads TGTGCCTGCAGCCAACCGGGGCCTGGGACACGGGAGCTGTTTTTT.